This T cell receptor beta chain was recorded in a study of T-cell reconstitution after alpha-beta-depleted transplantation in children. A TCRbeta library incorporating unique molecular identifiers was prepared. MiXCR, applied by TCRdb to the PCR reads, yields one record per CDR3 protein. The top ten hold more than 2% of the sample, which has 330,000 or so distinct CDR3 sequences, about 9.4% seen once. CDR1 is SGHTA and CDR2 is FQGTGA in the germline V gene. The J segment lost 7 bases and the V segment lost 4 bases, leaving 9 bases of the junction unmatched. CDR3 length equals 15 residues. Here the sequenced sample was PBMCs from the stem cell graft donor, taken from the stem cell graft. The chain recombines TRBV7-3 with TRBJ2-2; the match to TRBD1 covers 7 bases. The TCR comes from a human donor who donated a stem cell graft to a child with acute lymphoblastic leukemia. The CDR3 DNA sequence: TGTGCCAGCAGCTACTTACAGGGGTTTGGCGGGGAGCTGTTTTTT. Encoded protein: CASSYLQGFGGELFF.